This T cell receptor (beta chain) was identified during a study of T cell repertoires in cytomegalovirus infection. TCRdb re-called the reads with MiXCR, one entry per CDR3 protein. This table has approximately 200,000 distinct CDR3 sequences, approximately 22% appearing once. Study findings and constraints: In two of eight donors, the top clonotype was HLA-C-restricted CMV-specific.

V gave up 0 bases and J gave up 6 bases, with 7 bases separating them. CDR1 is SNHLY, CDR2 FYNNEI, per germline. This CDR3 has 13 amino acids. About this clonotype itself: What it recognizes is unknown.

Sequencing was done on a sample of CD8+ T cells from PBMCs. The clonotype was recovered from a human donor in good health (CMV status not recorded). Some clones in this sample may be carry-over from other donors' samples. This sequence joins TRBV2 and TRBJ2-3; D may be TRBD2 (6 bases). CDR3 coding DNA: TGTGCCAGCAGTGAAGCTGGGGGGGATACGCAGTATTTT. Amino acid sequence: CASSEAGGDTQYF.